This T cell receptor beta chain appears in the sequencing data of a study of T cells in Graves' hyperthyroidism and ophthalmopathy. Authors of the study amplified TCR beta CDR3 regions from RNA transcripts. The HTBI set primed first-round TCR CDR3 RT-PCR. TCRdb used MiXCR to reprocess the multiplex PCR reads, holding one entry per CDR3 protein. The repertoire holds fewer than 450,000 distinct CDR3 sequences, with roughly a sixth as singletons. Hyperthyroidism had been newly diagnosed in patients aged 18 to 65, and its duration was under 2 months. Drawn at first hyperthyroidism diagnosis, the blood sample preceded any ophthalmopathy symptoms. The table lists this clonotype with a few counts. The TCR was taken from a woman in her twenties or thirties with Graves' hyperthyroidism that later progressed to Graves' ophthalmopathy. What was sequenced was blood.

As DNA, the CDR3 is TGTGCCAGCAGTGAAAGGCAGGGCCACTACAATGAGCAGTTCTTC. Residues: CASSERQGHYNEQFF. This chain uses TRBV6-1 with TRBJ2-1; perhaps TRBD1 as D (5 bases). There are 15 residues in the CDR3. CDR1 and CDR2 (germline): MNHNS, SASEGT. With 2 bases removed from V and 3 bases from J, the gap between germline ends came to 11 bases.